Below, one TCR beta chain is given with its context. Its binding antigen is unknown. The sample holds no much larger clone one base away, and base qualities are not on file. This sample was taken from a study of Ad26.COV2.S vaccination and SARS-CoV-2 variants (dated by TCRdb to about 2021). Study-wide context: The specificity and breadth of SARS-CoV-2-reactive T cell receptors after Ad26.COV2.S vaccination were assessed by TCRbeta repertoire sequencing. The TCR-sequenced set comprised around 32 samples: about 19 Ad26.COV2.S vaccine recipients, 5 placebo recipients and 8 SARS-CoV-2 convalescent individuals.

For this chain, trimming is 6 bases at the V end and 0 bases at the J end, and the number of junction bases without a gene match is 3. The germline V gene provides CDR1 MGHDK and CDR2 SYGVNS. From its cysteine to its phenylalanine, the CDR3 spans 14 amino acids. CDR3 DNA is the only sequence kept; it has 42 bases, read in frame from the first base. TCRbeta CDR3 regions were sequenced with the immunoSEQ Assay. After extraction, genomic DNA underwent amplification by bias-controlled multiplex PCR, followed by high-throughput sequencing. In the source study's methods: To quantify the absolute abundance of every unique TCRbeta CDR3 region, sequences were collapsed and filtered. T cell fraction was estimated by normalizing TCRbeta template counts to usable DNA, which was measured by amplifying reference genes present in all nucleated cells. Repertoire TCRs were annotated as SARS-CoV-2-specific by exact matching of V gene, CDR3 amino acid sequence and J gene to a known reactive TCR set. The reference SARS-CoV-2 TCR set was derived from MIRA and filtered for enrichment in COVID-19-positive ImmuneCODE repertoires, a step that removed public or cross-reactive TCRs. Based on the MIRA antigens, annotated TCRs were further analysed at the level of specific ORF or position within ORF. Depth was the summed frequency of annotated unique rearrangements, while breadth was defined as annotated unique rearrangements over total unique productive rearrangements. Two-sided Wilcoxon rank-sum tests were applied when comparing TCR breadth between groups. In TCRdb, the immuneACCESS table is reduced to in-frame sequences with V and J assigned. These tables do not hold every clone; where another copy was compared, an unresolved V gene accounts for under half, and the others remain unexplained. The D gene and trimming were derived from the DNA, and the V and J assignments and clone size from that table. This sample is represented by about 350,000 clones; 92% of them were singletons. The ten largest clones represent 3.9% of the sample.

The sample's time point label, in plain terms: individuals recovered from natural SARS-CoV-2 infection. The research as a whole found: Vaccine and placebo recipients had similar non-spike TCR breadth, a finding consistent with the vaccine containing only spike. After vaccination, substantial breadth of spike-specific CD8+ and CD4+ T cell responses was reported. It was noted by the authors that total T cell responses may have been underestimated by the TCR breadth and depth analyses. Compared with placebo recipients, Ad26.COV2.S recipients showed higher spike-specific TCR breadth (P = 0.0014).

The starting material was peripheral blood, obtained after recovery from COVID-19. This chain joins TRBV25-1 to TRBJ1-2; 8 bases in the junction line up with TRBD1. This sequence originates from a human donor who had recovered from COVID-19. The CDR3 reads as follows: CASRDRAANYGYTF. The nucleotide sequence reads as follows: TGTGCCAGCAGGGACAGGGCAGCTAACTATGGCTACACCTTC.